These T cell receptor beta chains were read from a single sample in a study of blood T cell repertoires in COVID-19. Sequenced by immunoSEQ multiplex PCR; TCRdb stores in-frame clones only, minus some. The table lists about 270,000 clones, more than 75% of them singletons. The sample consisted of peripheral blood. The receptor source for this set is a woman between 45 and 65 years old with acute or convalescent COVID-19. CDR3s include the opening cysteine and the closing phenylalanine or tryptophan. The order of the fields is clone size, D gene, V gene, J gene, CDR3 protein, CDR3 DNA. D genes are given only for firm matches. Where a row states a size, it is once, few, many or the class of an expanded clone; other rows omit it.

size: NA; D: NA; V: TRBV7-2; J: TRBJ1-5; CDR3: CASSLGFLGPTINQPQHF; DNA: TGTGCCAGCAGCTTAGGTTTCTTGGGCCCGACTATCAATCAGCCCCAGCATTTT
size: NA; D: TRBD1; V: TRBV5-1; J: TRBJ2-6; CDR3: CASMDRAGANVLTF; DNA: TGCGCCAGTATGGACAGGGCTGGGGCCAACGTCCTGACTTTC
size: NA; D: TRBD1; V: TRBV11-2; J: TRBJ1-3; CDR3: CASSLEIRDRGGNTIYF; DNA: TGTGCCAGCAGCCTAGAGATAAGGGACAGGGGGGGGAACACCATATATTTT
size: NA; D: NA; V: TRBV18; J: TRBJ2-3; CDR3: CASSATTDTQYF; DNA: TGTGCCAGCTCCGCTACCACAGATACGCAGTATTTT
size: NA; D: NA; V: TRBV5-1; J: TRBJ1-4; CDR3: CASSLQGTTNEKLFF; DNA: TGCGCCAGCAGCTTACAGGGAACCACTAATGAAAAACTGTTTTTT
size: NA; D: NA; V: TRBV13; J: TRBJ1-2; CDR3: CASSTPTGHYGYTF; DNA: TGTGCCAGCAGCACTCCAACAGGGCACTATGGCTACACCTTC
size: NA; D: TRBD2; V: TRBV9; J: TRBJ2-1; CDR3: CASSGTSGYNEQFF; DNA: TGTGCCAGCAGCGGGACTAGCGGGTACAATGAGCAGTTCTTC
size: NA; D: TRBD1; V: TRBV6-4; J: TRBJ2-1; CDR3: CASSVDRTNNEQFF; DNA: TGTGCCAGCAGTGTGGACAGGACCAACAATGAGCAGTTCTTC
size: NA; D: NA; V: TRBV5-4; J: TRBJ1-2; CDR3: CASSLEEVINYGYTF; DNA: TGTGCCAGCAGCTTGGAGGAGGTGATCAACTATGGCTACACCTTC
size: NA; D: TRBD2; V: TRBV7-2; J: TRBJ2-7; CDR3: CASSKAGLAPYEQYF; DNA: TGTGCCAGCAGCAAAGCGGGACTAGCGCCTTACGAGCAGTACTTC
size: NA; D: TRBD1; V: TRBV28; J: TRBJ2-1; CDR3: CASSLSGQGASNEQFF; DNA: TGTGCCAGCAGTTTAAGTGGCCAGGGGGCATCCAATGAGCAGTTCTTC
size: NA; D: NA; V: TRBV28; J: TRBJ2-1; CDR3: CASSGGSSYNEQFF; DNA: TGTGCCAGCAGTGGAGGGAGCTCCTACAATGAGCAGTTCTTC
size: NA; D: TRBD2; V: TRBV7-2; J: TRBJ2-2; CDR3: CASSPGLAWTGELFF; DNA: TGTGCCAGCAGCCCGGGACTAGCGTGGACCGGGGAGCTGTTTTTT
size: NA; D: TRBD1; V: TRBV3-1/TRBV3-2; J: TRBJ2-1; CDR3: CASSRTGTGGNEQFF; DNA: TGTGCCAGCAGTCGTACCGGGACAGGGGGCAATGAGCAGTTCTTC
size: NA; D: NA; V: TRBV27; J: TRBJ2-3; CDR3: CASRTTAIADSTDTQYF; DNA: TGTGCCAGCCGTACTACAGCGATAGCGGATAGCACAGATACGCAGTATTTT
size: NA; D: NA; V: TRBV2; J: TRBJ2-3; CDR3: CASKLVITTDTQYF; DNA: TGTGCCAGCAAACTAGTTATTACCACAGATACGCAGTATTTT
size: NA; D: NA; V: TRBV2; J: TRBJ2-3; CDR3: CASRSLVRNTQYF; DNA: TGTGCCAGCAGATCGTTAGTTAGAAATACGCAGTATTTT
size: once; D: NA; V: TRBV4-1; J: TRBJ2-5; CDR3: CAGSQGWAQETQYF; DNA: TGCGCCGGCAGCCAAGGGTGGGCCCAAGAGACCCAGTACTTC
size: few; D: NA; V: TRBV3-1/TRBV3-2; J: TRBJ1-1; CDR3: CASSQDGQGGSEAFF; DNA: TGTGCCAGCAGCCAAGATGGTCAGGGAGGGTCTGAAGCTTTCTTT
size: NA; D: NA; V: TRBV27; J: TRBJ1-5; CDR3: CASKDSGFNQPQHF; DNA: TGTGCCAGCAAAGACAGTGGATTCAATCAGCCCCAGCATTTT
size: NA; D: NA; V: TRBV19; J: TRBJ1-5; CDR3: CASRVRDFNQPQHF; DNA: TGTGCCAGTAGGGTCCGGGATTTTAATCAGCCCCAGCATTTT
size: NA; D: NA; V: TRBV6-5; J: TRBJ2-2; CDR3: CAGGTRNTGELFF; DNA: TGTGCCGGCGGGACCCGGAACACCGGGGAGCTGTTTTTT
size: NA; D: TRBD2; V: TRBV6-2/TRBV6-3; J: TRBJ2-2; CDR3: CASSLAGGSVGELFF; DNA: TGTGCCAGCAGTCTAGCGGGAGGATCCGTCGGGGAGCTGTTTTTT
size: NA; D: NA; V: TRBV16; J: TRBJ2-1; CDR3: CASSQSTSSNEQFF; DNA: TGTGCCAGCAGCCAATCTACTAGCAGTAATGAGCAGTTCTTC
size: NA; D: NA; V: TRBV4-1; J: TRBJ2-7; CDR3: CASSQYRELNEQYF; DNA: TGCGCCAGCAGCCAATACAGGGAGCTCAACGAGCAGTACTTC
size: NA; D: TRBD1; V: TRBV7-8; J: TRBJ1-6; CDR3: CASSLSPGQGLSPLHF; DNA: TGTGCCAGCAGCTTAAGTCCGGGACAGGGACTATCACCCCTCCACTTT
size: NA; D: NA; V: TRBV5-1; J: TRBJ1-5; CDR3: CASSLGQNNQPQHF; DNA: TGCGCCAGCAGCTTGGGCCAGAACAATCAGCCCCAGCATTTT